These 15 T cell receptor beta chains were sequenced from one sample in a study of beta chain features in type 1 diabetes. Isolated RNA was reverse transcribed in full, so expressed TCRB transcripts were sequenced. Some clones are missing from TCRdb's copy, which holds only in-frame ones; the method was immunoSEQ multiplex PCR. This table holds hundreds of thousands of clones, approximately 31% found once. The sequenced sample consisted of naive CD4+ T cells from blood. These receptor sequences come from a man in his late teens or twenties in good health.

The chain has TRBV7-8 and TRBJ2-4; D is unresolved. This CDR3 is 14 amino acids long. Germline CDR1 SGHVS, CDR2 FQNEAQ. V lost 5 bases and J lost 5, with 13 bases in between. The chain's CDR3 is CASSASGRENIQYF. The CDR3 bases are TGTGCCAGCAGCGCCTCAGGAAGGGAAAACATTCAGTACTTC.

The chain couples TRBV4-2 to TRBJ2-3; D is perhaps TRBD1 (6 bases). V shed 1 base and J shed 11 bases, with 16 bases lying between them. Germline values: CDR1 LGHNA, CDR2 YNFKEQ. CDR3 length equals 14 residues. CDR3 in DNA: TGTGCCAGCAGCCAAGTTAGCCGGGACACCTTGCAGTATTTT. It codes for CASSQVSRDTLQYF.

The CDR3 spells CASSLRPGRAETQYF. The CDR3 DNA reads as TGTGCCAGCAGCTTACGTCCCGGGAGGGCGGAGACCCAGTACTTC. This sequence joins TRBV7-2 and TRBJ2-5; the match to TRBD2 covers 8 bases. The germline V gene encodes CDR1 SGHTA and CDR2 FQGNSA. The CDR3 length is 15 residues. With V trimmed by 2 bases and J by 5 bases, 7 bases remained unmatched.

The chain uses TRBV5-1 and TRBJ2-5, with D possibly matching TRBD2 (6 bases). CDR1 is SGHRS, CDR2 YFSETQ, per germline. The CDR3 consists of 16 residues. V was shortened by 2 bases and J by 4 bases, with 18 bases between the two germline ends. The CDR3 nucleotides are TGCGCCAGCAGCTTTAGCCGGGAGAAGTTTGTAGAGACCCAGTACTTC. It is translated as CASSFSREKFVETQYF.

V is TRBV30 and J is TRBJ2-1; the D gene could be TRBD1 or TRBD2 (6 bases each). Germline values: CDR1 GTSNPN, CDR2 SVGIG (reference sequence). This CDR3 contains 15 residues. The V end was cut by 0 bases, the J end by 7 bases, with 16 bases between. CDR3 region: CAWSVEGVPGNEQFF. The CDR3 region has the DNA TGTGCCTGGAGTGTGGAGGGGGTCCCCGGGAATGAGCAGTTCTTC.

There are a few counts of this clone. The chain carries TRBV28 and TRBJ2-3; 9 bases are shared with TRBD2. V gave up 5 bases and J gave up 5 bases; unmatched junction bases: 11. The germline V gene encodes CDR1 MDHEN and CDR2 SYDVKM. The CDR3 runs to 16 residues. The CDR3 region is CASSGAAGGRGDTQYF. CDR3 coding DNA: TGTGCCAGCAGTGGGGCCGCGGGAGGGCGAGGAGATACGCAGTATTTT.

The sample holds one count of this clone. CDR3 DNA sequence: TGTGCCAGCAGTTTACGGGGGACCCCAGATACGCAGTATTTT. This gives the protein CASSLRGTPDTQYF. This rearrangement joins TRBV28 to TRBJ2-3; perhaps TRBD2 as D (6 bases). The CDR3 spans 14 residues. Trimming cost V 2 bases and J 4 bases, with 10 bases left between them. CDR1 is MDHEN, CDR2 SYDVKM, per germline. Full variable domain (outside the CDR3, taken from reference TRBV28 and TRBJ2-3): DVKVTQSSRYLVKRTGEKVFLECVQDMDHENMFWYRQDPGLGLRLIYFSYDVKMKEKGDIPEGYSVSREKKERFSLILESASTNQTSMYLCASSLRGTPDTQYFGPGTRLTVL.

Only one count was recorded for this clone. The CDR3 nucleotides are TGTGCCAGCAGCGCAGGCAGGGGCCTTAACACTGAAGCTTTCTTT. Translated: CASSAGRGLNTEAFF. This chain connects TRBV9 to TRBJ1-1; weak D call: TRBD1 (6 bases). Germline V gene lookup returns CDR1 SGDLS and CDR2 YYNGEE. The CDR3 runs 15 residues. The ends were cut back, 3 bases at V and 2 bases at J, with 14 bases in the middle.

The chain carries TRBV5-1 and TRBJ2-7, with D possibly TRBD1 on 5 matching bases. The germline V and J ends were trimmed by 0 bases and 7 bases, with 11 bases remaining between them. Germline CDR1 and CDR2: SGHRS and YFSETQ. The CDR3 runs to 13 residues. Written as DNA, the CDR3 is TGCGCCAGCAGCTTGGTACAGGACGGGGAGCAGTACTTC. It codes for CASSLVQDGEQYF. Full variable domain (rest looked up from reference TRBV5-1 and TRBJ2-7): KAGVTQTPRYLIKTRGQQVTLSCSPISGHRSVSWYQQTPGQGLQFLFEYFSETQRNKGNFPGRFSGRQFSNSRSEMNVSTLELGDSALYLCASSLVQDGEQYFGPGTRLTVT.

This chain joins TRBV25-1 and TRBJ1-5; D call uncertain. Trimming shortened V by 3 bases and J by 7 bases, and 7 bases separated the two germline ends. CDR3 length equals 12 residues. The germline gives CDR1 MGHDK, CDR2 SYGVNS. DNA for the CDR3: TGTGCCAGCAGTGACAATAACCAGCCCCAGCATTTT. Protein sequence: CASSDNNQPQHF. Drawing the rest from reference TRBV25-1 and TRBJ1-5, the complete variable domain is EADIYQTPRYLVIGTGKKITLECSQTMGHDKMYWYQQDPGMELHLIHYSYGVNSTEKGDLSSESTVSRIRTEHFPLTLESARPSHTSQYLCASSDNNQPQHFGDGTRLSIL.

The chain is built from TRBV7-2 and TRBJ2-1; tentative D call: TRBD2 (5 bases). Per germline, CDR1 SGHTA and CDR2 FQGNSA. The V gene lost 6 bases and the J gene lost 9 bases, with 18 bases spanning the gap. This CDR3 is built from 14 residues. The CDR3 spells CASRLLRDGVEQFF. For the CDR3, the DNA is TGTGCCAGCAGACTCCTACGCGACGGGGTTGAGCAGTTCTTC.

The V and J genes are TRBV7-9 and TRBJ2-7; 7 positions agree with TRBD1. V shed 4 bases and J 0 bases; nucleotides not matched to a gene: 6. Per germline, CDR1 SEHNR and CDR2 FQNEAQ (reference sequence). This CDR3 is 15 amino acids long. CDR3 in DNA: TGTGCCAGCAGCTCGAACAGGGGAAGCTCCTACGAGCAGTACTTC. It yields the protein CASSSNRGSSYEQYF.

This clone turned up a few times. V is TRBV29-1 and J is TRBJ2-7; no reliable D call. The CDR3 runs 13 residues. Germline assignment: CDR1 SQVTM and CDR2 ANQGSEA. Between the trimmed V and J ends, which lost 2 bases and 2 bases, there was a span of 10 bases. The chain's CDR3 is CSVELRAPYEQYF. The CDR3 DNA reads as TGCAGCGTTGAACTTCGGGCCCCCTACGAGCAGTACTTC.

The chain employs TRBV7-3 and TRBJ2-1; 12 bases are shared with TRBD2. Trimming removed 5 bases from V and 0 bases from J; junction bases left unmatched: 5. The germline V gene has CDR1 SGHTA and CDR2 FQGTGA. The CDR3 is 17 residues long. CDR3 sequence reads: CASSAMTSGSSYNEQFF. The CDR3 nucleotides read TGTGCCAGCAGCGCAATGACTAGCGGGAGCTCCTACAATGAGCAGTTCTTC.

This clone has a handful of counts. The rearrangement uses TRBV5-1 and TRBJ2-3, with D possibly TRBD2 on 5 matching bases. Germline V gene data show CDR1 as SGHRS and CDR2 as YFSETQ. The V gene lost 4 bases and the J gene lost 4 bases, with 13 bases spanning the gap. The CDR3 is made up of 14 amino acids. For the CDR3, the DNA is TGCGCCAGCAGCGGCCTCTATAGCGCAGATACGCAGTATTTT. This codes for CASSGLYSADTQYF.